Many counts were recorded for the clone carrying this TCR beta chain. As yet, its antigen is unknown. This entry comes from a study of spatial heterogeneity in lung cancer. Study background: The study consistently detected more beta-chain than alpha-chain sequences. Findings and caveats of the study: In blood, ubiquitous expanded tumor TCRs appeared more at resection than follow-up.

TCRdb re-derived calls from the 5' RACE reads in MiXCR, one entry per CDR3 protein. Among about 48,000 distinct CDR3 sequences listed, 5.3% were seen once. Between the trimmed V and J ends, which lost 2 bases and 1 base, there was a span of 11 bases. The CDR3 is 15 amino acids. Germline CDR1 reads MNHEY; CDR2 reads SMNVEV (reference sequence). Time point reported: sample taken at primary tumor resection. The donors comprised some 72 untreated early-stage non-small cell lung cancer patients. The chain employs TRBV27 and TRBJ1-2; a possible D gene is TRBD1 (5 bases). The sequencing here drew on PBMCs, taken at surgery. This receptor was identified in a male donor with early-stage non-small cell lung cancer. The CDR3 is CASSLSSTVNYGYTF. The CDR3 DNA follows: TGTGCCAGCAGTTTAAGTTCGACAGTTAACTATGGCTACACCTTC.